This entry lists 6 T cell receptor beta chains sequenced from one sample in a study of vaccination and CD4 T cells after COVID-19 (dated by TCRdb to 2021 to 2024). The sample's treatment or condition label is to be understood as: approximately 10-day PBMC culture with coronavirus spike peptide pools or control peptides (ViraFEST assay). Receptor amplification or capture employed PCR. The run used an Illumina iSeq 100. At the Johns Hopkins FTIC core, DNA from the cultured CD4+ T cells underwent TCR sequencing with the Oncomine TCR Beta short-read assay. TCRdb trimmed public reads at Q25 via fastp, called clones via MiXCR and kept in-frame beta chains. CDR3 protein duplicates are merged, each entry listing the most common genes and DNA. Counted in this sample were fewer than 20,000 distinct CDR3 sequences; 65% to 80% of them appeared once. The top ten hold 17% of the sample. These receptors' targets are unknown.

The sample taken for sequencing was CD4+ T cells from blood, cultured in vitro. All receptors come from a human donor who had recovered from COVID-19.

The chain uses TRBV20-1 and TRBJ1-5; D is unclear. This CDR3 is built from 13 residues. From germline, CDR1 is DFQATT and CDR2 SNEGSKA (reference sequence). V shed 6 bases and J shed 1 base, with 10 bases lying between them. CDR3 nucleotide sequence: TGCAGTGCGAGCGGACGGAGCAATCAGCCCCAGCATTTT. Protein sequence: CSASGRSNQPQHF.

This chain links TRBV6-1 with TRBJ2-7; D might be TRBD2 (6 bases). The CDR3 runs 16 residues. Germline CDR1 reads MNHNS; CDR2 reads SASEGT. Trimming removed 0 bases at V and 6 bases at J, with 18 bases between. The CDR3 DNA reads TGTGCCAGCAGTGAAGCGCTGGGGACTGACTCTCTCGAGCAGTACTTC. Residues: CASSEALGTDSLEQYF.

This clonotype was detected only once. The genes are TRBV15 and TRBJ1-5, with D possibly being TRBD1 (5 bases). The CDR3 extends over 15 amino acids. The germline CDR1 and CDR2 sequences are LNHNV and YYDKDF (reference sequence). Trimming cost V 1 base and J 0 bases, with 7 bases left between them. The chain's CDR3 is CATSRVGPSNQPQHF. DNA for the CDR3: TGTGCCACCAGCAGAGTGGGGCCTAGCAATCAGCCCCAGCATTTT.

J is TRBJ1-2 and V is TRBV6-1; 7 bases align to TRBD1. Trimming removed 4 bases from V and 2 bases from J; junction bases left unmatched: 7. Germline CDR1 MNHNS, CDR2 SASEGT. This CDR3 comprises 15 residues. The CDR3 bases are TGTGCCAGCAGTGCAGACTCGACAGGGAACTATGGCTACACCTTC. This sequence encodes CASSADSTGNYGYTF.

The rearrangement links TRBV20-1 to TRBJ2-2; 9 bases line up with TRBD2. Germline trimming cut 3 bases from V and 5 bases from J; bases unmatched to any gene: 13. The CDR3 sequence is 17 residues long. The germline V gene encodes CDR1 DFQATT and CDR2 SNEGSKA (reference sequence). The CDR3 is CSARALPSGRITGELFF. CDR3 coding DNA: TGCAGTGCTAGGGCCCTACCAAGCGGGAGGATAACCGGGGAGCTGTTTTTT.

The sample holds a few counts of this clonotype. This chain joins TRBV20-1 and TRBJ1-5; 8 bases agree with TRBD1. The CDR3 totals 14 residues. CDR1 DFQATT and CDR2 SNEGSKA come from the germline V gene (reference sequence). V gave up 6 bases and J gave up 9 bases; unmatched junction bases: 13. The CDR3 is CSALGTGQGRPQHF. In DNA, the CDR3 is TGCAGTGCCCTTGGGACAGGCCAAGGGAGGCCCCAGCATTTT.